A selection of T cell receptor beta chains follows, all from one sample in a study of T cell responses to AZD1222 COVID-19 vaccine. Some clones are missing from TCRdb's copy, which holds only in-frame ones; the method was immunoSEQ multiplex PCR. This table holds roughly 110,000 clones, around 91% found once. The sample here was peripheral blood, taken 28 days after the second AZD1222 dose. Source of these receptors: an adult who received the AZD1222 COVID-19 vaccine. The conserved cysteine and the conserved F or W are not part of the CDR3 here.

V	J	CDR3
TRBV14	TRBJ2-2	ASSPLTGNTGELF
TRBV9	TRBJ2-7	ASSPRDRVYEQY
TRBV30	TRBJ1-2	AWSDAGPRFNYGYT
TRBV6-5	TRBJ2-7	ASSYSPGSTYEQY
TRBV4-3	TRBJ2-3	ASSQEAWGSDTQY
TRBV6-5	TRBJ1-6	ASSYASSYNSPLH
TRBV5-1	TRBJ1-2	ASSPQENYGYT
TRBV4-1	TRBJ1-5	ASSQGGRGSNQPQH
TRBV7-2	TRBJ1-1	ASSSPGGYTEAF
TRBV5-4	TRBJ2-7	ASSLTSGGASREQY
TRBV27	TRBJ2-1	ASSAFRGISYNEQF
TRBV4-1	TRBJ1-5	ASASDGNQPQH
TRBV12-3/TRBV12-4	TRBJ2-1	ASSRQLGQF
TRBV5-1	TRBJ1-4	ASSLASDKREKLF
TRBV19	TRBJ1-1	ASIPAWTQNTEAF
TRBV9	TRBJ1-3	ASSVGWGAQAGNTIY